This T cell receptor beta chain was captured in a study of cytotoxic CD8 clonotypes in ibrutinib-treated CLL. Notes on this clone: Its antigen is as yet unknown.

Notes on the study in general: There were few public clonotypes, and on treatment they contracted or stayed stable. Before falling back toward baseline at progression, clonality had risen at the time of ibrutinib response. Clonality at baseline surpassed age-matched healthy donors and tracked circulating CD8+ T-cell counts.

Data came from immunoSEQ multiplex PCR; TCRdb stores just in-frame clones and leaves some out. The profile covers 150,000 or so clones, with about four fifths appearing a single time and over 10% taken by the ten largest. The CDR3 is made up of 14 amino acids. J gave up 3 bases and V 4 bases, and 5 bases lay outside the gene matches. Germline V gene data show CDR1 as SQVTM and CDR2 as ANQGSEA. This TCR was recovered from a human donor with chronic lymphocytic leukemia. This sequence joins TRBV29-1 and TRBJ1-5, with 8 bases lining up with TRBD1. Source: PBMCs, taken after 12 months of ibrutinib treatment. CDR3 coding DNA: TGCAGCGTTGTGGACAGGGCCCCCAATCAGCCCCAGCATTTT. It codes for CSVVDRAPNQPQHF.